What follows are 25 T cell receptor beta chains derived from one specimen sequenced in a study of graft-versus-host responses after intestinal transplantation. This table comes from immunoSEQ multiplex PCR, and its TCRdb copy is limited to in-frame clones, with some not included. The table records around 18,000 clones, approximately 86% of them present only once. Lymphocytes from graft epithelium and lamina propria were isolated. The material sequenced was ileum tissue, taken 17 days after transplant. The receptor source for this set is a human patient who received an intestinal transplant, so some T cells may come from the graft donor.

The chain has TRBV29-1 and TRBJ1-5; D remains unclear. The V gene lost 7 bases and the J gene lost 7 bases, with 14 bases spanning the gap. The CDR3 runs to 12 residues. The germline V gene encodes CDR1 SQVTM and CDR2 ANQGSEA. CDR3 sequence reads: CSAQVAGQPQHF. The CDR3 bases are TGCAGCGCCCAAGTCGCGGGGCAGCCCCAGCATTTT.

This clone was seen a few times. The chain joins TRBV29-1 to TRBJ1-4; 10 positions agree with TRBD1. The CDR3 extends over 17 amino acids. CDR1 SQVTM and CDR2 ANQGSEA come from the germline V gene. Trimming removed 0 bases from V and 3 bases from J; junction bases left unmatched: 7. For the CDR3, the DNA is TGCAGCGTTGAAGACGACGACAGGGGGCCAGCTAATGAAAAACTGTTTTTT. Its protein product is CSVEDDDRGPANEKLFF.

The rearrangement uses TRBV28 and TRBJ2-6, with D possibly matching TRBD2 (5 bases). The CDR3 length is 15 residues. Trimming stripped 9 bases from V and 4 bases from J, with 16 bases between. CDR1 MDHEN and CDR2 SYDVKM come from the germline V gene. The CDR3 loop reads CASSYSGYGANVLTF. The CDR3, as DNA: TGTGCCAGTTCGTATTCGGGGTACGGGGCCAACGTCCTGACTTTC.

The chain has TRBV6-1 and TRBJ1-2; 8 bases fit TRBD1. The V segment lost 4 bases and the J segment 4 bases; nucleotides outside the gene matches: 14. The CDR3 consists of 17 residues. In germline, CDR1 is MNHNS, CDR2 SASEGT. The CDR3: CASSVAGQVEFGYGYTF. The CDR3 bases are TGTGCCAGCAGTGTGGCGGGACAGGTGGAATTTGGCTATGGCTACACCTTC.

The CDR3 bases are TGTGCCTCGCCAGGAGGTAACTATGGCTACACCTTC. Residues: CASPGGNYGYTF. The V call is TRBV30, the J call TRBJ1-2; D ambiguous. Per germline, CDR1 GTSNPN and CDR2 SVGIG (reference sequence). This CDR3 is built from 12 residues. The V end was cut by 7 bases, the J end by 1 base, with 10 bases between.

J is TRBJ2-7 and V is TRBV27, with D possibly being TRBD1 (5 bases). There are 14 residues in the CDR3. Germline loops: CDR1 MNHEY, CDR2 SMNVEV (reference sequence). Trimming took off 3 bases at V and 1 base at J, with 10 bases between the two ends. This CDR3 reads CASSFGAGSYEQYF. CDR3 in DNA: TGTGCCAGCAGTTTTGGGGCAGGTTCCTACGAGCAGTACTTC.

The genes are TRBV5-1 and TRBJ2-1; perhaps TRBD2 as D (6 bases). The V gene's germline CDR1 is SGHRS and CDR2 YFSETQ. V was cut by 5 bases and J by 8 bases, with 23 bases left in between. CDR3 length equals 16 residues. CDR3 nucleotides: TGCGCCAGCAGTGGCCGGGAGAGGGTGGGTTTGGATGAGCAGTTCTTC. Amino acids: CASSGRERVGLDEQFF.

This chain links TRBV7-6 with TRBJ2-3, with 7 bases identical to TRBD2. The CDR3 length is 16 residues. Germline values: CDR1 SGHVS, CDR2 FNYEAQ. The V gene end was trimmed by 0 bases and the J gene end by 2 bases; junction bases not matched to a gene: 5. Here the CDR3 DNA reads TGTGCCAGCAGCTTAGCGGCTAGCGGAGCCACAGATACGCAGTATTTT. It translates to CASSLAASGATDTQYF.

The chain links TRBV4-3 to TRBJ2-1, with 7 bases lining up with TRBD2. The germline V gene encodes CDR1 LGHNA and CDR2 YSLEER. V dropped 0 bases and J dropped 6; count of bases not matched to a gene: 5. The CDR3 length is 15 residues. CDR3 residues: CASSQDRTRVNEQFF. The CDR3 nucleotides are TGCGCCAGCAGCCAAGACAGGACTAGGGTCAATGAGCAGTTCTTC.

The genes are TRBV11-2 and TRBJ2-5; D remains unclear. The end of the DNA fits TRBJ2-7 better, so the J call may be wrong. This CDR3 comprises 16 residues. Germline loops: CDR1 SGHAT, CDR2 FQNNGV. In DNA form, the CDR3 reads TGTGCCAGCATCGCCTGGCCCGGTAAGCCTATCTACGAGCAGTACTTC. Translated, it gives CASIAWPGKPIYEQYF.

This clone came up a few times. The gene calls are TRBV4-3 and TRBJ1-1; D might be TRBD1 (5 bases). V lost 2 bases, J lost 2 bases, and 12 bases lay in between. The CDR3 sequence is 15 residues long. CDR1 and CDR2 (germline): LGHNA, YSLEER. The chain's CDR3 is CASSQLQTDNTEAFF. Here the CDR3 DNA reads TGCGCCAGCAGCCAACTCCAGACAGACAACACTGAAGCTTTCTTT.

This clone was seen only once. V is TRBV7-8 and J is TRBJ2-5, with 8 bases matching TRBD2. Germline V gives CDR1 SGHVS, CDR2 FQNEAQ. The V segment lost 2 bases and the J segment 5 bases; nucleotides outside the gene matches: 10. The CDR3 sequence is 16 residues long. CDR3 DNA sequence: TGTGCCAGCAGCTTAACCCTGACGGGGGGGCGGGAGACCCAGTACTTC. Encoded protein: CASSLTLTGGRETQYF.

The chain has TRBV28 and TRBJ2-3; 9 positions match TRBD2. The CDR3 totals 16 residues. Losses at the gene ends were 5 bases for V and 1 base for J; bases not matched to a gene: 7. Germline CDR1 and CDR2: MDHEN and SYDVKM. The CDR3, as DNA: TGTGCCAGCAGTAGATCGAGACTAGCGGGCACAGATACGCAGTATTTT. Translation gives CASSRSRLAGTDTQYF. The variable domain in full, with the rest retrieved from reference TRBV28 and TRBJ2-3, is DVKVTQSSRYLVKRTGEKVFLECVQDMDHENMFWYRQDPGLGLRLIYFSYDVKMKEKGDIPEGYSVSREKKERFSLILESASTNQTSMYLCASSRSRLAGTDTQYFGPGTRLTVL.

The CDR3 reads CASGMKLSGGGYTF. The CDR3 DNA follows: TGTGCCAGCGGAATGAAATTGTCAGGGGGTGGCTACACCTTC. J is TRBJ1-2 and V is TRBV6-1, with TRBD1 identical over 7 bases. This CDR3 region has 14 residues. Germline trimming cut 8 bases from V and 7 bases from J; bases unmatched to any gene: 13. In germline, CDR1 is MNHNS, CDR2 SASEGT.

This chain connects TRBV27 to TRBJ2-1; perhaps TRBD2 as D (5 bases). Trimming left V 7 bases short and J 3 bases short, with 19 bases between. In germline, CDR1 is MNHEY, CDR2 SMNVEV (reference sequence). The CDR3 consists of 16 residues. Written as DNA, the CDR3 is TGTGCCAGCACCTGGGTCCCGGGAAACGGCTACAATGAGCAGTTCTTC. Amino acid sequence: CASTWVPGNGYNEQFF.

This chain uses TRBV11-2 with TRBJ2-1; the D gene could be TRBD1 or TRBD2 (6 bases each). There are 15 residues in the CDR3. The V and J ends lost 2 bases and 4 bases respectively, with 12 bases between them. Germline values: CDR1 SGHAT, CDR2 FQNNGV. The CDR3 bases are TGTGCCAGCAGCTTAACTACAGGGAGGTACAATGAGCAGTTCTTC. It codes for CASSLTTGRYNEQFF.

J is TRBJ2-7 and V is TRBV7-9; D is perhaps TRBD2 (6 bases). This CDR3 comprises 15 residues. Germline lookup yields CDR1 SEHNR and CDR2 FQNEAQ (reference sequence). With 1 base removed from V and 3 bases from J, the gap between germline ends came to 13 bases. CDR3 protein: CASSLGPGEVYEQYF. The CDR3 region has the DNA TGTGCCAGCAGCTTAGGCCCCGGGGAGGTCTACGAGCAGTACTTC.

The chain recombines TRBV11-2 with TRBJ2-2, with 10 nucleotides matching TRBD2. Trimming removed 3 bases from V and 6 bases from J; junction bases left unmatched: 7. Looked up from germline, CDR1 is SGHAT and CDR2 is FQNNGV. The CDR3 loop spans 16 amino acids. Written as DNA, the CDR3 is TGTGCCAGCAGCTTTGGACTAGCGGTTACGTCCGGGGAGCTGTTTTTT. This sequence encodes CASSFGLAVTSGELFF.

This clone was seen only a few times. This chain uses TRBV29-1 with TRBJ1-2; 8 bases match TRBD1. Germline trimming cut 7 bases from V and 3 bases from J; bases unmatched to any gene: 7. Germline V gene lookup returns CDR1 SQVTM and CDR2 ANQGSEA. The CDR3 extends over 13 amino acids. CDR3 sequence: CSGRQGRDYGYTF. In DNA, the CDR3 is TGCAGCGGAAGACAGGGGCGAGACTATGGCTACACCTTC.

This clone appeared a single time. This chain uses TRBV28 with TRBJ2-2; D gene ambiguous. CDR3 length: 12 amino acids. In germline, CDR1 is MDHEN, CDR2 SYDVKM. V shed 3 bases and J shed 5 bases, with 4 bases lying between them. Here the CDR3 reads CASSFRTGELFF. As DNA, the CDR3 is TGTGCCAGCAGTTTTAGGACCGGGGAGCTGTTTTTT.

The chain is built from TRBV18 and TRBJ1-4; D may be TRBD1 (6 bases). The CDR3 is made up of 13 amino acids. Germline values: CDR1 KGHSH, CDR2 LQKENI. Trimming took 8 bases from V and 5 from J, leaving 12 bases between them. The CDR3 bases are TGTGCCAGCCGACGGGACACGAATGAAAAACTGTTTTTT. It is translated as CASRRDTNEKLFF.

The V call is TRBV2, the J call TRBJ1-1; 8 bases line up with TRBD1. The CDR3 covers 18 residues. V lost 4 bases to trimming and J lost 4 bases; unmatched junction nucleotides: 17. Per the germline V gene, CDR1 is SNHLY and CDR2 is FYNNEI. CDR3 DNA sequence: TGTGCCAGCAGTGTTCCCCGGACAGGGCGCTTTTTTCTCACTGAAGCTTTCTTT. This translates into CASSVPRTGRFFLTEAFF.

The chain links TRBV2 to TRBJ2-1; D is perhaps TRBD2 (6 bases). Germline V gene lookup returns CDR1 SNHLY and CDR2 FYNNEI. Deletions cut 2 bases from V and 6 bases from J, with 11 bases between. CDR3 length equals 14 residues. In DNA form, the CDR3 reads TGTGCCAGCAGTGAATTGGCGGGAAGCAATGAGCAGTTCTTC. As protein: CASSELAGSNEQFF.

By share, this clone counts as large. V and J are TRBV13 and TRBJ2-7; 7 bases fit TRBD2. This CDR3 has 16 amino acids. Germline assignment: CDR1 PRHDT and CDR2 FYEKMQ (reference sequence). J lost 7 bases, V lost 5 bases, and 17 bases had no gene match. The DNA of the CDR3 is TGTGCCAGCAGCGCAACACCCTGGGACTACCGAATGGAGCAGTACTTC. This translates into CASSATPWDYRMEQYF.

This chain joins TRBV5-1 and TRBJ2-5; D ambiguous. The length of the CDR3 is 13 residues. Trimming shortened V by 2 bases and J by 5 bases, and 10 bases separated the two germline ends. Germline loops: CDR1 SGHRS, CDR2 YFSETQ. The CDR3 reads CASSLRPWETQYF. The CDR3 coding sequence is TGCGCCAGCAGCTTAAGGCCCTGGGAGACCCAGTACTTC. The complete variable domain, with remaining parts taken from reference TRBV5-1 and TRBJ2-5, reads KAGVTQTPRYLIKTRGQQVTLSCSPISGHRSVSWYQQTPGQGLQFLFEYFSETQRNKGNFPGRFSGRQFSNSRSEMNVSTLELGDSALYLCASSLRPWETQYFGPGTRLLVL.